The clone carrying this T cell receptor beta chain has a handful of counts. Antigen: not known. This specimen comes from a study of T-cell reconstitution after alpha-beta-depleted transplantation in children. Study-wide results and caveats: Expanded graft clones numbering several hundred reportedly gave rise to alpha-beta T cells about two months after transplant. The high TCRbeta diversity at day 60 in some patients came from surviving recipient T cells and thymic progenitors. When one year had passed after transplant, most T-cell counts and diversity came from newly produced T cells.

Unique molecular identifiers featured in how the TCRbeta library was prepared. TCRdb reprocessed the PCR reads via MiXCR and lists one record per CDR3 protein. The table includes about 980,000 distinct CDR3 sequences, 25% to 35% detected once. In germline, CDR1 is DFQATT, CDR2 SNEGSKA (reference sequence). The CDR3 spans 14 residues. The TCR was taken from a boy under two years old who had a stem cell transplant for SCID, so the T cells may come from the graft donor. Sequencing was performed on PBMCs, mostly from graft donor cells, taken 360 days after TCRalphabeta/CD19-depleted stem cell transplant. The chain links TRBV20-1 to TRBJ2-3; 7 positions match TRBD2. The CDR3 spells CSLLRGDSTDTQYF. The CDR3 coding sequence is TGCAGCCTTCTTCGGGGGGACAGCACAGATACGCAGTATTTT.